The 19 T cell receptor beta chains below come from one sample, sequenced in a study of CD8 T cells in ankylosing spondylitis. MiXCR was run by TCRdb on the 5' RACE reads, yielding one entry per CDR3 protein. The table lists 100,000 or so distinct CDR3 sequences, approximately 25% of them singletons. Material: synovial fluid, either unsorted or a sorted T cell fraction (not recorded which). The receptors here all came from a male donor with ankylosing spondylitis.

The rearrangement uses TRBV29-1 and TRBJ2-5; the D is unclear. Trimming took off 6 bases at V and 2 bases at J, with 10 bases between the two ends. CDR1 is SQVTM, CDR2 ANQGSEA, per germline. This CDR3 spans 12 amino acids. The CDR3 DNA follows: TGCAGCGTAGGGAAGACACAAGAGACCCAGTACTTC. This translates into CSVGKTQETQYF.

This sequence joins TRBV20-1 and TRBJ1-2; D remains unclear. The length of the CDR3 is 12 residues. CDR1 is DFQATT and CDR2 is SNEGSKA in the germline V gene (reference sequence). V shed 7 bases and J shed 4 bases, with 13 bases lying between them. CDR3 sequence: CSGNDGSYGYTF. The CDR3 nucleotides are TGCAGTGGTAATGATGGGTCCTATGGCTACACCTTC.

The table lists this clonotype with many counts. The chain combines TRBV20-1 with TRBJ1-6, with no clear D. Trimming pared 1 base from V and 7 bases from J, leaving 20 bases between. The CDR3 covers 17 residues. CDR1 is DFQATT and CDR2 is SNEGSKA in the germline V gene (reference sequence). As DNA, the CDR3 is TGCAGTGCTAGAGCGGAACAGATTGAAGGGATCAATTCACCCCTCCACTTT. It translates to CSARAEQIEGINSPLHF.

Only a few counts were recorded for this clonotype. CDR3 region: CASSPRQSGSYNEQFF. The CDR3 bases are TGTGCCAGCAGCCCTCGGCAATCGGGTTCCTACAATGAGCAGTTCTTC. The chain recombines TRBV7-2 with TRBJ2-1; no definite D call. CDR3 length: 16 amino acids. Trimming took 5 bases from V and 1 from J, leaving 15 bases between them. From germline, CDR1 is SGHTA and CDR2 FQGNSA. Full variable domain (rest looked up from reference TRBV7-2 and TRBJ2-1): GAGVSQSPSNKVTEKGKDVELRCDPISGHTALYWYRQSLGQGLEFLIYFQGNSAPDKSGLPSDRFSAERTGGSVSTLTIQRTQQEDSAVYLCASSPRQSGSYNEQFFGPGTRLTVL.

The rearrangement joins TRBV7-2 to TRBJ2-7, with D possibly being TRBD1 or TRBD2 (5 bases each). Germline CDR1 is SGHTA and CDR2 is FQGNSA. This CDR3 spans 13 amino acids. Trimming cost V 5 bases and J 7 bases, with 15 bases left between them. The CDR3 here is CASSGVGPGEQYV. CDR3 sequence (DNA): TGTGCCAGCAGCGGAGTGGGACCGGGGGAGCAGTACGTC.

This clonotype was seen more than once but under ten times. The J gene is TRBJ1-1, the V gene TRBV5-1; no clear D gene. The CDR3 has 16 amino acids. CDR1 is SGHRS, CDR2 YFSETQ, per germline. V lost 5 bases, J lost 2 bases, and 19 bases lay in between. CDR3 sequence: CASRRSGVKQNTEAFF. For the CDR3, the DNA is TGCGCCAGCAGGCGATCTGGAGTCAAGCAAAACACTGAAGCTTTCTTT.

The V gene is TRBV6-2 or TRBV6-3, the J gene TRBJ2-2, with D possibly matching TRBD2 (6 bases). The CDR3 extends over 15 amino acids. Germline V gene data show CDR1 as MNHEY and CDR2 as SVGEGT. The germline V and J ends were trimmed by 8 bases and 4 bases, with 17 bases remaining between them. CDR3 residues: CASSPSLGGTGELFF. For the CDR3, the DNA is TGTGCCAGCTCACCCAGCCTCGGGGGCACCGGGGAGCTGTTTTTT.

The table lists this clonotype with a few counts. The chain employs TRBV11-2 and TRBJ1-2; TRBD1 aligns across 8 bases. There are 12 residues in the CDR3. J was trimmed by 8 bases and V by 6 bases; bases with no gene match: 5. Germline V lookup: CDR1 SGHAT, CDR2 FQNNGV. Here the CDR3 reads CASSRTGFGYTF. Here the CDR3 DNA reads TGTGCCAGCAGTCGGACAGGGTTCGGCTACACCTTC.

This sequence joins TRBV29-1 and TRBJ2-3; D is ambiguous. V was trimmed by 3 bases and J by 2 bases, leaving 9 bases between them. CDR1 and CDR2 from the germline V gene are SQVTM and ANQGSEA. CDR3 length: 13 residues. The CDR3 DNA is TGCAGCGTTGATCCTGCGGACACAGATACGCAGTATTTT. It codes for CSVDPADTDTQYF.

This clonotype came up a few times. The chain combines TRBV11-2 with TRBJ2-3; 11 bases are shared with TRBD2. V dropped 5 bases and J dropped 5; count of bases not matched to a gene: 6. This CDR3 has 15 amino acids. Germline CDR1 reads SGHAT; CDR2 reads FQNNGV. Here the CDR3 DNA reads TGTGCCAGCAGCCCTAGCGGGAGGTTTGGAGATACGCAGTATTTT. Its protein is CASSPSGRFGDTQYF.

V is TRBV6-6 and J is TRBJ2-5; 8 bases align to TRBD2. The CDR3 length is 13 residues. V shed 6 bases, J shed 3 bases, and the junction held 3 bases outside the gene matches. The germline V gene has CDR1 MNHNY and CDR2 SVGAGI (reference sequence). The CDR3 sequence: CASRTGGKETQYF. The CDR3 coding sequence is TGTGCCAGCAGAACGGGAGGGAAAGAGACCCAGTACTTC.

This clonotype has more than one count but fewer than ten. The genes are TRBV5-1 and TRBJ1-2, with no clear D. Trimming left V 0 bases short and J 6 bases short, with 15 bases between. CDR3 length: 15 amino acids. CDR1 SGHRS and CDR2 YFSETQ come from the germline V gene. This CDR3 reads CASSLGDREPNGYTF. The CDR3 region has the DNA TGCGCCAGCAGCTTGGGAGATCGGGAGCCAAATGGCTACACCTTC.

The chain couples TRBV30 to TRBJ2-1, with TRBD2 matching over 7 bases. This CDR3 region has 14 residues. The V and J ends lost 0 bases and 8 bases, in that order; junction bases with no gene match: 7. Germline V lookup: CDR1 GTSNPN, CDR2 SVGIG (reference sequence). CDR3 bases: TGTGCCTGGAGTGTAGCGGGGAGTTGGGATGAGCAGTTCTTC. Amino acid sequence: CAWSVAGSWDEQFF.

The genes are TRBV24-1 and TRBJ2-1; 12 nucleotides align to TRBD2. With 6 bases clipped from V and 4 bases from J, the junction kept 12 bases outside the gene matches. The germline CDR1 and CDR2 sequences are KGHDR and SFDVKD. The CDR3 spans 18 residues. The CDR3 DNA reads as TGTGCCACCAGTCGGACTAGCGGGGCCCATTATCCTTACAATGAGCAGTTCTTC. Translating it yields CATSRTSGAHYPYNEQFF.

V usage is TRBV6-1 and J usage is TRBJ2-1; TRBD2 matches 7 bases. The CDR3 length is 15 residues. J lost 6 bases, V lost 7 bases, and 12 bases had no gene match. Germline V gene lookup returns CDR1 MNHNS and CDR2 SASEGT. CDR3 coding DNA: TGTGCCAGCACCACTAGGGAGGGCTTTGGCAATGAGCAGTTCTTC. Amino acid sequence: CASTTREGFGNEQFF.

This chain connects TRBV5-1 to TRBJ2-1; 7 nucleotides match TRBD1. The length of the CDR3 is 17 residues. Trimming removed 5 bases from V and 6 bases from J; junction bases left unmatched: 17. Germline CDR1 SGHRS, CDR2 YFSETQ. CDR3 nucleotides: TGCGCCAGCAGGTTTGCAGGGGGTAATGCTTTTGGCAATGAGCAGTTCTTC. Amino acid sequence: CASRFAGGNAFGNEQFF. Full variable domain (outside the CDR3, taken from reference TRBV5-1 and TRBJ2-1): KAGVTQTPRYLIKTRGQQVTLSCSPISGHRSVSWYQQTPGQGLQFLFEYFSETQRNKGNFPGRFSGRQFSNSRSEMNVSTLELGDSALYLCASRFAGGNAFGNEQFFGPGTRLTVL.

J is TRBJ2-3 and V is TRBV20-1; TRBD2 aligns across 9 bases. The CDR3 runs 15 residues. In germline, CDR1 is DFQATT, CDR2 SNEGSKA (reference sequence). The V gene end was trimmed by 3 bases and the J gene end by 4 bases; junction bases not matched to a gene: 8. The CDR3 DNA follows: TGCAGTGCTAGGAGCCCGGGACTAGCACCAGATACGCAGTATTTT. This gives the protein CSARSPGLAPDTQYF.

This clonotype was seen ten or more times. This sequence joins TRBV7-2 and TRBJ2-1, with D maybe TRBD2 (6 bases). The CDR3 is 13 residues long. V lost 1 base and J lost 9, with 10 bases in between. The germline V gene has CDR1 SGHTA and CDR2 FQGNSA. CDR3 sequence (DNA): TGTGCCAGCAGCTTAGTGAACGGGGGTGAGCAGTTCTTC. It translates to CASSLVNGGEQFF.

This clonotype appeared many times. The V gene is TRBV12-3 or TRBV12-4, the J gene TRBJ2-1; 9 bases align to TRBD2. V was pared by 7 bases and J by 2 bases, with 3 bases of the junction left unmatched. The CDR3 runs to 14 residues. The CDR3 coding sequence is TGTGCCAGCAACCGACTAGCGGCCTACAATGAGCAGTTCTTC. Its translation: CASNRLAAYNEQFF.